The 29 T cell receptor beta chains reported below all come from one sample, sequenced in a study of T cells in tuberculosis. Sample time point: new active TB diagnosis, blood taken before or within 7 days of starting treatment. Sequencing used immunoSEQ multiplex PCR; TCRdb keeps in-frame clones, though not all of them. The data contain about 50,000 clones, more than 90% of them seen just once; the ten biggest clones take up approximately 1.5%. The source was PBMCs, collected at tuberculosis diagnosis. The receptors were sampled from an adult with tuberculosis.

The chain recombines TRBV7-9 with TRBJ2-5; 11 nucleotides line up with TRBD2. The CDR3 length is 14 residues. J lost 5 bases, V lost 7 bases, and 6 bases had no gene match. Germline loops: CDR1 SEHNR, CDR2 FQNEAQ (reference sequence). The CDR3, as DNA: TGTGCCAGCACCGTACTAGCGGGAGTGGAGACCCAGTACTTC. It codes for CASTVLAGVETQYF.

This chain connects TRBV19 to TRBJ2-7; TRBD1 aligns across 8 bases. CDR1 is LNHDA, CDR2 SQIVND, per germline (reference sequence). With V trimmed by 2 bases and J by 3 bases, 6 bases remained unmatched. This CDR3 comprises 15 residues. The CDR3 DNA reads TGTGCCAGTAGTATACTTGACAGGGGCCGCTACGAGCAGTACTTC. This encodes CASSILDRGRYEQYF.

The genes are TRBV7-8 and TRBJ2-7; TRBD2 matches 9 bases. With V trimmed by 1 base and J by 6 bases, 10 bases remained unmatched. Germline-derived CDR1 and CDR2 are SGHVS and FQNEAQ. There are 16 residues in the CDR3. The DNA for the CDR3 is TGTGCCAGCAGCTTAGGGTGGCGGGAGGGCCGGCGCGAGCAGTACTTC. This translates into CASSLGWREGRREQYF.

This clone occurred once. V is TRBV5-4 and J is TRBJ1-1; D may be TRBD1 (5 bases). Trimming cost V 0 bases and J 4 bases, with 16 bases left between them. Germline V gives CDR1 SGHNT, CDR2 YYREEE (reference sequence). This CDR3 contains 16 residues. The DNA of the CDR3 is TGTGCCAGCAGCTTGGCCGGACTCCTCGGGGGCACTGAAGCTTTCTTT. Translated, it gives CASSLAGLLGGTEAFF.

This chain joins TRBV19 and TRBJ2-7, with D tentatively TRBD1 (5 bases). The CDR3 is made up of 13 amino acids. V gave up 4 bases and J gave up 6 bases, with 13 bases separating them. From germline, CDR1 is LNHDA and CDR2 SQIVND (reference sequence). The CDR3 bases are TGTGCCAGTAGTAAGGGCAGGGAATTCGAGCAGTACTTC. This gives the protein CASSKGREFEQYF.

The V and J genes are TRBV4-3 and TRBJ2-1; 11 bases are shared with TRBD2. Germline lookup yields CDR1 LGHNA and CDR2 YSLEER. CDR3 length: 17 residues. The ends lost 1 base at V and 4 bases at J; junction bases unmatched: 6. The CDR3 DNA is TGCGCCAGCAGCCAAGCCCTGGGACTAGCGGAATACAATGAGCAGTTCTTC. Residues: CASSQALGLAEYNEQFF.

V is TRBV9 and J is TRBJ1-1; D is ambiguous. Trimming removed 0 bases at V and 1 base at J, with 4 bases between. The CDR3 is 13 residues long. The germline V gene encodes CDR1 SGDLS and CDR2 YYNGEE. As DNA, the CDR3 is TGTGCCAGCAGCGTAGCAGGGAACACTGAAGCTTTCTTT. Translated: CASSVAGNTEAFF.

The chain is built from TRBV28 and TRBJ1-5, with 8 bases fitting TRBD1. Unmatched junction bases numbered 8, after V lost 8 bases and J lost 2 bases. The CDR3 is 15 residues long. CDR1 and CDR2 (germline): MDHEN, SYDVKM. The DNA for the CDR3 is TGTGCCAGCGTTACCGGGACAGGCGGCAATCAGCCCCAGCATTTT. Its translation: CASVTGTGGNQPQHF.

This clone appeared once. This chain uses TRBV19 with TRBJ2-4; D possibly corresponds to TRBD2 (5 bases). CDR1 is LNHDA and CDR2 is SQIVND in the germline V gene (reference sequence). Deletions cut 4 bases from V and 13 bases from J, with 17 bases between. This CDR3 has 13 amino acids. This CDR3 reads CASSNLLAEAQYF. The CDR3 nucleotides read TGTGCCAGTAGTAACCTCCTGGCGGAGGCACAGTACTTC.

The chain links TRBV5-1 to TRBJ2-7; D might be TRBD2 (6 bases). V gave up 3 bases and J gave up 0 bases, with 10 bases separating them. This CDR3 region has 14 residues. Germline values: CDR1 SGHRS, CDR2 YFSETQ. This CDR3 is CASSSGGLSYEQYF. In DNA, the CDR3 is TGCGCCAGCAGCTCCGGGGGTCTCTCCTACGAGCAGTACTTC. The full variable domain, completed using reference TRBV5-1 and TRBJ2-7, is KAGVTQTPRYLIKTRGQQVTLSCSPISGHRSVSWYQQTPGQGLQFLFEYFSETQRNKGNFPGRFSGRQFSNSRSEMNVSTLELGDSALYLCASSSGGLSYEQYFGPGTRLTVT.

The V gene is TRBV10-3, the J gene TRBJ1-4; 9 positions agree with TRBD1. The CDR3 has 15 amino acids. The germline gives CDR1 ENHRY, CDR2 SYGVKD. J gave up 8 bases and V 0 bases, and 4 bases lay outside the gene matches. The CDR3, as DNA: TGTGCCATCAGTGAGTCACAAGGACAGGGGGAAAAACTGTTTTTT. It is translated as CAISESQGQGEKLFF.

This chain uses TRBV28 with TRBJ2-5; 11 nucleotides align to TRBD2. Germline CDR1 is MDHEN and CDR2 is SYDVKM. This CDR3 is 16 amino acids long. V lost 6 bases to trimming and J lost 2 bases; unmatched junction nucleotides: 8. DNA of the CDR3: TGTGCCAGCAGCCGACCTATAGCGGGAGGGCAAGAGACCCAGTACTTC. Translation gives CASSRPIAGGQETQYF.

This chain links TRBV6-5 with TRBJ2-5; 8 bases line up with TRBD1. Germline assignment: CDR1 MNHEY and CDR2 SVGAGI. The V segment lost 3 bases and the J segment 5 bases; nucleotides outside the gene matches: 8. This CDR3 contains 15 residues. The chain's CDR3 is CASSYSQGARETQYF. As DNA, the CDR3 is TGTGCCAGCAGTTATTCCCAGGGGGCGCGGGAGACCCAGTACTTC.

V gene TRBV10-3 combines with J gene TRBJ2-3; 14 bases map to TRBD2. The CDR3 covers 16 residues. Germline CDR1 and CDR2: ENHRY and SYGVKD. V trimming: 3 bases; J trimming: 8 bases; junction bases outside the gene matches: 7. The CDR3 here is CAISDGTSGRIVTQYF. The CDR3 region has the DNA TGTGCCATCAGTGACGGGACTAGCGGGAGAATCGTTACGCAGTATTTT.

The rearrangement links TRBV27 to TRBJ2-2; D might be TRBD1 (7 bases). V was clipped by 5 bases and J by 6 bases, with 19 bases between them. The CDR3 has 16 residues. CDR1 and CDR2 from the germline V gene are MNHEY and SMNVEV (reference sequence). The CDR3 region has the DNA TGTGCCAGCAGTCCCCCCTGGAGGGGGCGGGCCGGGGAGCTGTTTTTT. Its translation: CASSPPWRGRAGELFF.

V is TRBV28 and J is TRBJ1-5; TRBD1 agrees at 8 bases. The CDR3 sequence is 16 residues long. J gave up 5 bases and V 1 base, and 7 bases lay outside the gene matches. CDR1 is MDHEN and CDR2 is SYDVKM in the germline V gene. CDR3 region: CASSLSGGAGDQPQHF. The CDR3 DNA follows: TGTGCCAGCAGTTTATCAGGGGGCGCGGGGGATCAGCCCCAGCATTTT.

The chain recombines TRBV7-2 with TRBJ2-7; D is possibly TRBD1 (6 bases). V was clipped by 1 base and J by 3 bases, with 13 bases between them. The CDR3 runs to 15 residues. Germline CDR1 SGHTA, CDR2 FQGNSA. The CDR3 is CASSLERGQIYEQYF. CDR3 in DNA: TGTGCCAGCAGCTTAGAGAGGGGACAAATCTACGAGCAGTACTTC.

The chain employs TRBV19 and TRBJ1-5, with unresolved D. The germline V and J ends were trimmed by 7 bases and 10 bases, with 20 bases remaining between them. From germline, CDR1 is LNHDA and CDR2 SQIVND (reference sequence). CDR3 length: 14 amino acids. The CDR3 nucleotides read TGTGCCAGTACCGACGGGAATGCGGCCCGTCCCCAGCATTTT. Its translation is CASTDGNAARPQHF.

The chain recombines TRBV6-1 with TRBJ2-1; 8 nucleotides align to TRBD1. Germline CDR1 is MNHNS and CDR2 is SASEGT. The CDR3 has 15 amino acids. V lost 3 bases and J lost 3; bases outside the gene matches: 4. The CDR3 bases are TGTGCCAGCAGTGAGACAGGGGTTGTCTACAATGAGCAGTTCTTC. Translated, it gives CASSETGVVYNEQFF.

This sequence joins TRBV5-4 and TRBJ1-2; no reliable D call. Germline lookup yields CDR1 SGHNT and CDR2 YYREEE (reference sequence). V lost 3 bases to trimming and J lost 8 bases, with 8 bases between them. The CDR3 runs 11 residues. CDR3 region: CASSSRMGYTF. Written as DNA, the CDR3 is TGTGCCAGCAGCTCCAGAATGGGCTACACCTTC.

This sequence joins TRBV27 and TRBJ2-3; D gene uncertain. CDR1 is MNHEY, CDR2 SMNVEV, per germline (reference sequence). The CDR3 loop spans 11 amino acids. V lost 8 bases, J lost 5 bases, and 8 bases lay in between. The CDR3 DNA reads TGTGCCAGCCGCCTCAGAGATACGCAGTATTTT. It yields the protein CASRLRDTQYF.

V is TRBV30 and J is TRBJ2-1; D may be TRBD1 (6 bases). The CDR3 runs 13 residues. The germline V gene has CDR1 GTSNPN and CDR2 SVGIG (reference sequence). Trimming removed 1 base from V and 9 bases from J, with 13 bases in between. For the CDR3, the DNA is TGTGCCTGGAGTGGCGTATTAGGGGGTGAGCAGTTCTTC. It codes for CAWSGVLGGEQFF.

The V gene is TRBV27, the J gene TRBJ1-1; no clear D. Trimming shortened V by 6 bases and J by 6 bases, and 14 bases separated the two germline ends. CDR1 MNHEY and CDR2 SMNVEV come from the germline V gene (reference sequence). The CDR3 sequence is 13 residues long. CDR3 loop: CASRGRGFPEAFF. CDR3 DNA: TGTGCCAGCAGAGGGCGCGGGTTCCCTGAAGCTTTCTTT.

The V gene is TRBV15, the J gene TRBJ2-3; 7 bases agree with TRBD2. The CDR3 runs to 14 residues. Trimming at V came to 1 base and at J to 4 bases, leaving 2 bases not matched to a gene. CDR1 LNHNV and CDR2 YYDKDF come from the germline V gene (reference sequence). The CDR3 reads CATSRGLASDTQYF. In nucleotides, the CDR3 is TGTGCCACCAGCAGAGGACTAGCCTCAGATACGCAGTATTTT.

CDR3 region: CASRLAEAGESYNEQFF. The CDR3 DNA sequence: TGTGCAAGTCGCTTAGCGGAGGCGGGAGAATCCTACAATGAGCAGTTCTTC. The J gene is TRBJ2-1, the V gene TRBV12-2; the table's D call, TRBD2, was not checked against the DNA. TRBV12-2 is a pseudogene locus. CDR3 size: 17 residues.

DNA for the CDR3: TGTGCCAGTAGTTGGCTAGCTAATGAAAAACTGTTTTTT. Its translation: CASSWLANEKLFF. The chain has TRBV19 and TRBJ1-4; D gene uncertain. V was trimmed by 5 bases and J by 3 bases, leaving 7 bases between them. The CDR3 totals 13 residues. CDR1 is LNHDA, CDR2 SQIVND, per germline (reference sequence). Drawing the rest from reference TRBV19 and TRBJ1-4, the complete variable domain is DGGITQSPKYLFRKEGQNVTLSCEQNLNHDAMYWYRQDPGQGLRLIYYSQIVNDFQKGDIAEGYSVSREKKESFPLTVTSAQKNPTAFYLCASSWLANEKLFFGSGTQLSVL.

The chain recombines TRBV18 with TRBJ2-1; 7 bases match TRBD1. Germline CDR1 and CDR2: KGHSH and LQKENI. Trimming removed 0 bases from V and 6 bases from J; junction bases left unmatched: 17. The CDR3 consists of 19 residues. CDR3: CASSPPTGTDQGPPNEQFF. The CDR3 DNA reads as TGTGCCAGCTCACCACCCACCGGGACAGACCAGGGCCCCCCCAATGAGCAGTTCTTC. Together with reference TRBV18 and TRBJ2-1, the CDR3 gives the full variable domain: NAGVMQNPRHLVRRRGQEARLRCSPMKGHSHVYWYRQLPEEGLKFMVYLQKENIIDESGMPKERFSAEFPKEGPSILRIQQVVRGDSAAYFCASSPPTGTDQGPPNEQFFGPGTRLTVL.

This chain's CDR3 is CASSEQGYEQYF. CDR3 bases: TGTGCCAGCAGTGAACAGGGCTACGAGCAGTACTTC. The chain employs TRBV2 and TRBJ2-7; D is perhaps TRBD1 (5 bases). Deletions cut 2 bases from V and 3 bases from J, with 5 bases between. This CDR3 comprises 12 residues. Germline values: CDR1 SNHLY, CDR2 FYNNEI.

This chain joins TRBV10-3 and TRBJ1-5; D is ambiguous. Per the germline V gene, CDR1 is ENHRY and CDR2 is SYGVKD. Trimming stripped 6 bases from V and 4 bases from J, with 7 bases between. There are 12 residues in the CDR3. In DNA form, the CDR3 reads TGTGCCATCAGCCCGACTAATCAGCCCCAGCATTTT. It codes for CAISPTNQPQHF.